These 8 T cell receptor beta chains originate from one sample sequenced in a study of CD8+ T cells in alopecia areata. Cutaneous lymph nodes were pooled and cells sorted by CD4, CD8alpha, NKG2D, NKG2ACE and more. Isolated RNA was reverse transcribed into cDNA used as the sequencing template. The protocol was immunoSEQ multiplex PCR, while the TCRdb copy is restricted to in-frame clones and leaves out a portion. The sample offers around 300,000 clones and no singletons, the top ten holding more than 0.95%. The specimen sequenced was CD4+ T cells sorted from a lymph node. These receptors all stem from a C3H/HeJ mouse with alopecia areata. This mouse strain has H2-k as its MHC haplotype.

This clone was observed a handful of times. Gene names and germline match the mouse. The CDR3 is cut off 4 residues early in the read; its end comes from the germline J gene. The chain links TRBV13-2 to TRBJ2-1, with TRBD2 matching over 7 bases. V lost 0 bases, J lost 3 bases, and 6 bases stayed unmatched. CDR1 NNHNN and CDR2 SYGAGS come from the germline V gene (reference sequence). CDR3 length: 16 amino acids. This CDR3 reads CASGDATGGGYAEQFF. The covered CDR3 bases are TGTGCCAGCGGTGATGCAACCGGGGGGGGCTATGCT.

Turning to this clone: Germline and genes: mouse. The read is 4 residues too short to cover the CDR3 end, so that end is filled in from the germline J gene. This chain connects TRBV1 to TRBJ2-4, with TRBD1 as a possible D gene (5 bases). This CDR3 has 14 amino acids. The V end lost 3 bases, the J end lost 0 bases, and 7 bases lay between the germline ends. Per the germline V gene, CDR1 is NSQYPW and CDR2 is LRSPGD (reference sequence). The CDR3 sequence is CTCSADKSQNTLYF. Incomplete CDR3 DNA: TGCACCTGCAGTGCGGACAAAAGTCAAAAC.

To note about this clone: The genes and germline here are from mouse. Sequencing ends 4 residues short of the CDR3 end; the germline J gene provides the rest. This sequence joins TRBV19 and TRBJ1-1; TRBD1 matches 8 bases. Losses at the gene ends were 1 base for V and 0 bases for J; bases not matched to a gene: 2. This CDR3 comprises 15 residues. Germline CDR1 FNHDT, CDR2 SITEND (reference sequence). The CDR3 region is CASSIRTGSNTEVFF. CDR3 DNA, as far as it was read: TGTGCCAGCAGTATAAGGACAGGGTCAAACACA. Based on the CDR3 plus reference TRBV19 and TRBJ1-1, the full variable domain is GGIITQTPKFLIGQEGQKLTLKCQQNFNHDTMYWYRQDSGKGLRLIYYSITENDLQKGDLSEGYDASREKKSSFSLTVTSAQKNEMAVFLCASSIRTGSNTEVFFGKGTRLTVV.

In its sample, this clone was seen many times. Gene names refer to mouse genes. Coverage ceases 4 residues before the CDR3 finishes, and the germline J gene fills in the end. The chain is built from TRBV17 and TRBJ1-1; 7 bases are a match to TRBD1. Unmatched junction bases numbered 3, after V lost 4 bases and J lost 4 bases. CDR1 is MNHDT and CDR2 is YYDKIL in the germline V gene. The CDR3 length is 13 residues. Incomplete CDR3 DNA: TGTGCTAGCAGTATCAACAGGGGCACA. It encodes CASSINRGT. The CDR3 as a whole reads CASSINRGTEVFF. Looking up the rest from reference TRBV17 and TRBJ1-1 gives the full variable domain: DTTVKQNPRYKLARVGKPVNLICSQTMNHDTMYWYQKKPNQAPKLLLFYYDKILNREADTFEKFQSSRPNNSFCSLYIGSAGLEYSAMYLCASSINRGTEVFFGKGTRLTVV.

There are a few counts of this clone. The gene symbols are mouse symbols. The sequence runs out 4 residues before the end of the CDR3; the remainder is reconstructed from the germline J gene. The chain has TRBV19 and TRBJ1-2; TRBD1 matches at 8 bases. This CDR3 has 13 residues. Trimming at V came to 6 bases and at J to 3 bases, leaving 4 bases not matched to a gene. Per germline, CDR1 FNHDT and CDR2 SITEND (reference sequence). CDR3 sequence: CASTRQGYSDYTF. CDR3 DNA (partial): TGTGCCAGCACCCGACAGGGGTACTCC.

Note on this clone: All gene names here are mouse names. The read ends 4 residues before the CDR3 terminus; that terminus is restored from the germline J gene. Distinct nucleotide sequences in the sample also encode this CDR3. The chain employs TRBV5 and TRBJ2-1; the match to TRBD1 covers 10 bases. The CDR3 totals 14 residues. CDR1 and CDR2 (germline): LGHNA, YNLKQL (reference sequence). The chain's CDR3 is CASSPDRGRAEQFF. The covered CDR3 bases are TGTGCCAGCAGCCCTGACAGGGGGCGAGCT.

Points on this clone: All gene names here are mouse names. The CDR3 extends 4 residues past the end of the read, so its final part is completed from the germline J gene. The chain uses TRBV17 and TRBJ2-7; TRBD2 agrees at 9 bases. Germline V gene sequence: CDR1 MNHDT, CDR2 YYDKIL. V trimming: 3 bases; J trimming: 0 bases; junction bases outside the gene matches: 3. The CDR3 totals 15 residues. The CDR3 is CASSRTGGSSYEQYF. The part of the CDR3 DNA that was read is TGTGCTAGCAGTAGGACTGGGGGAAGCTCCTAT.

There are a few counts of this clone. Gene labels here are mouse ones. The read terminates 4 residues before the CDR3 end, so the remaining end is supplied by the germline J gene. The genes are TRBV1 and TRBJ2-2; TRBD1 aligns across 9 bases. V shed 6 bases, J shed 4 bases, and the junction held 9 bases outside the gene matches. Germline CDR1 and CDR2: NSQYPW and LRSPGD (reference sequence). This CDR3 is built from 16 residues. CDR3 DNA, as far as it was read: TGCACCTGCAGGGCCGGGACAGGGTATTCCACCGGG. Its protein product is CTCRAGTGYSTG. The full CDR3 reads CTCRAGTGYSTGQLYF.